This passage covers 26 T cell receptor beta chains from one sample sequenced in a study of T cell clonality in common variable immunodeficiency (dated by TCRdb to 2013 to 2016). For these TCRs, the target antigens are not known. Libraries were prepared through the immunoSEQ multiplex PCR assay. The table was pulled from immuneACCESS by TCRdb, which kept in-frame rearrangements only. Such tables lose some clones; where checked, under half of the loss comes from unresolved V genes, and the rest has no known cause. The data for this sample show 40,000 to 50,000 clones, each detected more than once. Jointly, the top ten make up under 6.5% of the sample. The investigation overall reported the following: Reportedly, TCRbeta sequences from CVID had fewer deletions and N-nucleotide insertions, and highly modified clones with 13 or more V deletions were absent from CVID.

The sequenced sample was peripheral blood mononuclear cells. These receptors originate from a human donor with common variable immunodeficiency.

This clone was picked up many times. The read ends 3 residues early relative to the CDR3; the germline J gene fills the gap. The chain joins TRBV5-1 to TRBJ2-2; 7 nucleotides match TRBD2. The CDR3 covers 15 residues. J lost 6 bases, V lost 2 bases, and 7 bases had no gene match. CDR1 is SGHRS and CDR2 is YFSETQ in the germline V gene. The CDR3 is CASSFSTSRAGELFF. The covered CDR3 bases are TGCGCCAGCAGCTTTTCGACTAGCCGGGCCGGGGAG.

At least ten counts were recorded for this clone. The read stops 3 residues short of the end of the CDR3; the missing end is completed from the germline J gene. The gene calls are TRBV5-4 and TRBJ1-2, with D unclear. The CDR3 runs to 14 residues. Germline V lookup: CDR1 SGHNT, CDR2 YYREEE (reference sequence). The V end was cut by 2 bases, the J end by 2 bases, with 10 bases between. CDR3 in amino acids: CASSLVGGNYGYTF. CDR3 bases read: TGTGCCAGCAGCTTAGTCGGCGGAAACTATGGC.

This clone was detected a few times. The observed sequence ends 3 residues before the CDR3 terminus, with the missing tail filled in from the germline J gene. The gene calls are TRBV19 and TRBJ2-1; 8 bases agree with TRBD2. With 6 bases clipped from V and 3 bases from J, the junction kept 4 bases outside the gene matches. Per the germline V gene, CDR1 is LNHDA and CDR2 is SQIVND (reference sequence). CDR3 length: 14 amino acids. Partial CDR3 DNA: TGTGCCAGTAGCGGGGGGGGTGACTACAATGAG. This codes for CASSGGGDYNE. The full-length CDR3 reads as CASSGGGDYNEQFF.

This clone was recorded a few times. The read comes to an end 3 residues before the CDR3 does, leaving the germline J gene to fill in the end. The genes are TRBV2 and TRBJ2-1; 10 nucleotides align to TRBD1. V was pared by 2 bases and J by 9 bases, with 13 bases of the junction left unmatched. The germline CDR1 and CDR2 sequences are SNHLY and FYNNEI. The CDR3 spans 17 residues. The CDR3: CASSEPRGQGRKVEQFF. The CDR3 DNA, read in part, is TGTGCCAGCAGTGAACCTAGGGGACAGGGGAGGAAGGTTGAG.

The sequenced part of the CDR3 DNA is TGTGCCAGCAGCTTAAGTGGGGGGATACAAGAGACC. This sequence encodes CASSLSGGIQET. From start to end, the CDR3 is CASSLSGGIQETQYF. The chain combines TRBV11-3 with TRBJ2-5; D might be TRBD2 (6 bases). The CDR3 end is not reached by the read, which stops 3 residues before it; the germline J gene fills it in. The CDR3 covers 15 residues. Germline assignment: CDR1 SGHNT and CDR2 YENEEA. Trimming removed 2 bases at V and 2 bases at J, with 12 bases between. Full variable domain (missing parts from reference TRBV11-3 and TRBJ2-5): EAGVVQSPRYKIIEKKQPVAFWCNPISGHNTLYWYLQNLGQGPELLIRYENEEAVDDSQLPKDRFSAERLKGVDSTLKIQPAELGDSAVYLCASSLSGGIQETQYFGPGTRLLVL.

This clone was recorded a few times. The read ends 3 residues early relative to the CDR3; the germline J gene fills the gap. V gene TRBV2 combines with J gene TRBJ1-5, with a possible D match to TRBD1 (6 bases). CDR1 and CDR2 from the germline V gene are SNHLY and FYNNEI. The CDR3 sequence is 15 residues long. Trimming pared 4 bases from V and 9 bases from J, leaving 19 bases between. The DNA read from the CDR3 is TGTGCCAGCAGTGTCATCTCAGGGGCCTGGGGGCCC. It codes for CASSVISGAWGP. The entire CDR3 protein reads CASSVISGAWGPQHF.

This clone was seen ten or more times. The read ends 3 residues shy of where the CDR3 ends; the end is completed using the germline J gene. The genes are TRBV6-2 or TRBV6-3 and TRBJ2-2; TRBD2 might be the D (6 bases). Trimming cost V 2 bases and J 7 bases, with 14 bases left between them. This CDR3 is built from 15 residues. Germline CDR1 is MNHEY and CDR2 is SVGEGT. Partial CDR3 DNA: TGTGCCAGCAGTTACCCGGGCGGGAAGATCGGGGAG. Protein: CASSYPGGKIGE. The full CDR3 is CASSYPGGKIGELFF.

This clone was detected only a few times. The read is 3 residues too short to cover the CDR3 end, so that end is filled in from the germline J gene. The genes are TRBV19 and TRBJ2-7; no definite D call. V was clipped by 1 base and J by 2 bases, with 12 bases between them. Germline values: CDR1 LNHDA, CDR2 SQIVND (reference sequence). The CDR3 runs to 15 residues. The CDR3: CASSIGKRATYEQYF. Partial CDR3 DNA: TGTGCCAGTAGTATAGGAAAAAGAGCAACCTACGAG.

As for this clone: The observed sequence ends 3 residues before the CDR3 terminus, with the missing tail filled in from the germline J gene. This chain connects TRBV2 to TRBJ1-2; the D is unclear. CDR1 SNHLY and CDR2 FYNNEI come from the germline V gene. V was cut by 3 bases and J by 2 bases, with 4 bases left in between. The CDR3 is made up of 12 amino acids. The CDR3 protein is CASSDRNYGYTF. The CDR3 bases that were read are TGTGCCAGCAGTGACCGGAACTATGGC.

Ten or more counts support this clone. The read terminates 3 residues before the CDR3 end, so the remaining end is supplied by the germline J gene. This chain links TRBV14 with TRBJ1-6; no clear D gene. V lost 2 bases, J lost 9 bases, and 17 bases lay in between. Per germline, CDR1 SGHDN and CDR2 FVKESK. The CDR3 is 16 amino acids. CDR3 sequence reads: CASSQTRPTRGSPLHF. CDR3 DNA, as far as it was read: TGTGCCAGCAGCCAAACTAGACCCACCCGCGGTTCACCC.

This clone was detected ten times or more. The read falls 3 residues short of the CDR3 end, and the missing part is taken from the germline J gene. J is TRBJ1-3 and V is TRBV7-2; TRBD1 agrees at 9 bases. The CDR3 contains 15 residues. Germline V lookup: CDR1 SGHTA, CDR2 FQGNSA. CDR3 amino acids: CASSLEGQGMWTIYF. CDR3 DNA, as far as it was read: TGTGCCAGCAGCTTGGAGGGACAGGGAATGTGGACC.

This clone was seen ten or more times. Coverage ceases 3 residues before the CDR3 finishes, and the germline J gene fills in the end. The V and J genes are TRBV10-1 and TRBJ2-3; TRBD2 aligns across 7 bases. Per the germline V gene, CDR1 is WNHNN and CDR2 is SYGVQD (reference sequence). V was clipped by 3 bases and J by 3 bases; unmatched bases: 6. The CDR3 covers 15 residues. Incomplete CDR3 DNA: TGCGCCAGCAGTGATCCCCGGGGGGTAACAGATACG. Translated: CASSDPRGVTDT. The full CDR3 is CASSDPRGVTDTQYF.

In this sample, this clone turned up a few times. CDR3 bases read: TGTGCCTGGAGTGTACAGGGGTATGAGACC. As protein: CAWSVQGYET. The whole CDR3 protein is CAWSVQGYETQYF. The J gene is TRBJ2-5, the V gene TRBV30; 7 positions match TRBD1. The read ends 3 residues shy of where the CDR3 ends; the end is completed using the germline J gene. The junction had 3 bases not matched to a gene; V was cut back by 0 bases and J by 5 bases. In germline, CDR1 is GTSNPN, CDR2 SVGIG (reference sequence). The CDR3 extends over 13 amino acids.

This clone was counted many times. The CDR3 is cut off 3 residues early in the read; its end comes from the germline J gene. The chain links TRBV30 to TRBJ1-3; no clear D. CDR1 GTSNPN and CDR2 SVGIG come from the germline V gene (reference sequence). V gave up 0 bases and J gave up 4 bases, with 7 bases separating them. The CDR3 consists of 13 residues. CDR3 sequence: CAWSVKGGNTIYF. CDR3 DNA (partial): TGTGCCTGGAGTGTGAAAGGGGGAAACACC.

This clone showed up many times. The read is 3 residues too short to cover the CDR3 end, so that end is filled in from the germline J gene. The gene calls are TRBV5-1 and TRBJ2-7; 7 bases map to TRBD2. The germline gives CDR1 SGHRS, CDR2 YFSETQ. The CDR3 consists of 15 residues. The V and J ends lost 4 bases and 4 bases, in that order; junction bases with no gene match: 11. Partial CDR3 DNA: TGCGCCAGCAGCACGCGGCTAGCGGATCCTTACGAG. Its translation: CASSTRLADPYE. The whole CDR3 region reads CASSTRLADPYEQYF.

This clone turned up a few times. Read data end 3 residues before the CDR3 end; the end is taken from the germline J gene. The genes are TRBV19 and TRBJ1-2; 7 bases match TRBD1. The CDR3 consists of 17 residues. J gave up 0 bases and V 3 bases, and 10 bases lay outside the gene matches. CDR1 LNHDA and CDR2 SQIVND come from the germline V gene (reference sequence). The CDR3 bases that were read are TGTGCCAGTAGTATGGCCCGGGACAGCACCACTAACTATGGC. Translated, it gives CASSMARDSTTNYG. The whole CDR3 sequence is CASSMARDSTTNYGYTF.

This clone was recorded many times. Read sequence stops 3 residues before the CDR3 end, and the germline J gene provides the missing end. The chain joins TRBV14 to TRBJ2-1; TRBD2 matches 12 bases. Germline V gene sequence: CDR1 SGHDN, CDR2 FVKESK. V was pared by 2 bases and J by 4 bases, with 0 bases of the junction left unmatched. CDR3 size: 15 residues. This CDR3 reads CASSQLAGGYNEQFF. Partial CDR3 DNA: TGTGCCAGCAGCCAACTAGCGGGGGGGTACAATGAG.

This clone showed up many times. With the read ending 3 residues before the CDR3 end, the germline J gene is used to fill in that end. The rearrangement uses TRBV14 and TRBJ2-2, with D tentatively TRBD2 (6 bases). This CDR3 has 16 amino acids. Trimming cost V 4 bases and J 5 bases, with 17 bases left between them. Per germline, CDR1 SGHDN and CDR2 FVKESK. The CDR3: CASSRRGEMGTGELFF. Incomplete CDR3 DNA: TGTGCCAGCAGCCGGCGCGGGGAGATGGGTACCGGGGAG. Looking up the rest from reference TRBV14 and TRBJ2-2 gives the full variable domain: EAGVTQFPSHSVIEKGQTVTLRCDPISGHDNLYWYRRVMGKEIKFLLHFVKESKQDESGMPNNRFLAERTGGTYSTLKVQPAELEDSGVYFCASSRRGEMGTGELFFGEGSRLTVL.

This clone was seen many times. The covered CDR3 bases are TGTGCCAGCAGTGAAGCAATCCGTCAGCCC. The encoded protein is CASSEAIRQP. The whole CDR3 is CASSEAIRQPQHF. The chain links TRBV6-1 to TRBJ1-5; no definite D call. The sequenced fragment ends 3 residues before the CDR3 boundary, so the rest is inferred from the germline J gene. The germline CDR1 and CDR2 sequences are MNHNS and SASEGT. The CDR3 has 13 amino acids. V dropped 0 bases and J dropped 6 bases, with 6 bases sitting between them.

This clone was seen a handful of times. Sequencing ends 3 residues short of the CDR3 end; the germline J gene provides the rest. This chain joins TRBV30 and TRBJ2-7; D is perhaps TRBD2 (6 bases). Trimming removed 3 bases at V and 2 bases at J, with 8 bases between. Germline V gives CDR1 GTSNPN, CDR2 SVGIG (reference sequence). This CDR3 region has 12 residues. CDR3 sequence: CAWRGGAYEQYF. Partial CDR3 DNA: TGTGCCTGGAGAGGCGGGGCCTACGAG.

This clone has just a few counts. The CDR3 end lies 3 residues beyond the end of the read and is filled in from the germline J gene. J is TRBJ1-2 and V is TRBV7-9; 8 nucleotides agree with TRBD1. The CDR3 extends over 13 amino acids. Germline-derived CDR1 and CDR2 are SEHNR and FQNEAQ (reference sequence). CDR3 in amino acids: CASSQGQGVGYTF. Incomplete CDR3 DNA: TGTGCCAGCAGCCAAGGACAGGGAGTCGGC.

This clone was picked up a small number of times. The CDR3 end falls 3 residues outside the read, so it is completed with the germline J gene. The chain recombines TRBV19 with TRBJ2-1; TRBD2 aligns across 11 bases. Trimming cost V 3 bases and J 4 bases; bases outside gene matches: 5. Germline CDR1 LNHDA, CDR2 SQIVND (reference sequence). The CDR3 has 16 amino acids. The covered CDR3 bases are TGTGCCAGTAGTATCCTAGCGGGGGGCGTATACAATGAG. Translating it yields CASSILAGGVYNE. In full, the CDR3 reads CASSILAGGVYNEQFF.

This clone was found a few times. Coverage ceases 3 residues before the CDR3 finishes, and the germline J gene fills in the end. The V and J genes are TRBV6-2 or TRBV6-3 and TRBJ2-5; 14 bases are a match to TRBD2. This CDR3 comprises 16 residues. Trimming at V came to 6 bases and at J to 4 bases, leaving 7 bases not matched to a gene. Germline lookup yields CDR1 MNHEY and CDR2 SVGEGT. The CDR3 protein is CASSFRLAGGRETQYF. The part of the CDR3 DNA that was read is TGTGCCAGCAGCTTTAGACTAGCGGGGGGGCGAGAGACC.

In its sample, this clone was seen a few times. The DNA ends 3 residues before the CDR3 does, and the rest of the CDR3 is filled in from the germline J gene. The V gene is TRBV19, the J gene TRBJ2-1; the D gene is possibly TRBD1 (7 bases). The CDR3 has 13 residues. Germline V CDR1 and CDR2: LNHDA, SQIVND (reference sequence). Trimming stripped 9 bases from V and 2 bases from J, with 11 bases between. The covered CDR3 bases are TGTGCCAGCGCGGGACAGACCTACAATGAG. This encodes CASAGQTYNE. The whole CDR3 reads CASAGQTYNEQFF.

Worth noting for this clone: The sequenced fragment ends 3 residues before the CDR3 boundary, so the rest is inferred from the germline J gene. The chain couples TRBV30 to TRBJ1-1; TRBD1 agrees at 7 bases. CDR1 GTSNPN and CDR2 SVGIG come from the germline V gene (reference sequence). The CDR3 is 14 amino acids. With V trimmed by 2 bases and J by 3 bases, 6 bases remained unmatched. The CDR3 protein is CAWSTGVSDTEAFF. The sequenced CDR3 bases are TGTGCCTGGAGTACAGGGGTGTCGGACACTGAA.

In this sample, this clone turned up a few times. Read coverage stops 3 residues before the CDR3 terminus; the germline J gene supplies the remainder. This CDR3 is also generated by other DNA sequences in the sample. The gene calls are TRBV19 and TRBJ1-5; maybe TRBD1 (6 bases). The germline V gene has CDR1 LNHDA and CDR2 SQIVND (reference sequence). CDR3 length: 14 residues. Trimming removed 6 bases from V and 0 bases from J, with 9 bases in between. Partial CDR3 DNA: TGTGCCAGTAGCTGGACAGATAGCAATCAGCCC. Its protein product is CASSWTDSNQP. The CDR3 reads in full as CASSWTDSNQPQHF.